A single sample gave rise to the 7 T cell receptor beta chains below, sequenced in a study of cytomegalovirus exposure and HLA in healthy donors. Clones were read by immunoSEQ multiplex PCR, and TCRdb kept only the in-frame ones, dropping some. In the table there are 150,000 to 200,000 clones, around 84% of which are singletons. The material sequenced was PBMCs. These receptor sequences come from a man aged 18-30 years in good health and CMV-seropositive.

This chain uses TRBV28 with TRBJ2-3; D perhaps matches TRBD1 (5 bases). Germline CDR1 MDHEN, CDR2 SYDVKM. The ends were cut back, 6 bases at V and 6 bases at J, with 13 bases in the middle. CDR3 size: 13 residues. CDR3 in amino acids: CASRPADMDTQYF. The CDR3 DNA is TGTGCCAGCAGACCTGCGGACATGGATACGCAGTATTTT.

The CDR3 DNA reads as TGTGCCAGCAGTTCACAGGGAGACGAGCAGTACTTC. This sequence encodes CASSSQGDEQYF. The V and J genes are TRBV27 and TRBJ2-7; the D gene is possibly TRBD1 (6 bases). V lost 4 bases and J lost 5, with 9 bases in between. The CDR3 is 12 residues long. Per the germline V gene, CDR1 is MNHEY and CDR2 is SMNVEV (reference sequence).

V and J are TRBV11-2 and TRBJ2-2; unclear D gene. Germline assignment: CDR1 SGHAT and CDR2 FQNNGV. The CDR3 totals 14 residues. V dropped 1 base and J dropped 0 bases, with 3 bases sitting between them. CDR3 sequence reads: CASSLGANTGELFF. As DNA, the CDR3 is TGTGCCAGCAGCTTAGGAGCGAACACCGGGGAGCTGTTTTTT.

This sequence joins TRBV6-5 and TRBJ2-1, with a weak D call TRBD2 (6 bases). The length of the CDR3 is 14 residues. The germline V gene encodes CDR1 MNHEY and CDR2 SVGAGI. V lost 6 bases and J lost 7, with 16 bases in between. CDR3 sequence: CASRAPGLINEQFF. Written as DNA, the CDR3 is TGTGCCAGCAGAGCGCCGGGACTCATTAATGAGCAGTTCTTC.

The chain employs TRBV5-1 and TRBJ2-3; TRBD1 aligns across 8 bases. Germline V lookup: CDR1 SGHRS, CDR2 YFSETQ. The CDR3 runs to 15 residues. Germline trimming cut 4 bases from V and 2 bases from J; bases unmatched to any gene: 6. For the CDR3, the DNA is TGCGCCAGCAGCCCCTCAGGGGGCAACACAGATACGCAGTATTTT. This translates into CASSPSGGNTDTQYF.

The genes are TRBV7-3 and TRBJ2-3, with D possibly matching TRBD2 (6 bases). Germline-derived CDR1 and CDR2 are SGHTA and FQGTGA. The CDR3 spans 17 residues. Between the trimmed V and J ends, which lost 5 bases and 1 base, there was a span of 19 bases. CDR3 DNA sequence: TGTGCCAGCAGCACCAACCCCCCGGGCGGGGGCACAGATACGCAGTATTTT. This translates into CASSTNPPGGGTDTQYF.

The CDR3: CASSPWTGGQNYGYTF. In DNA form, the CDR3 reads TGTGCCAGCAGTCCGTGGACAGGCGGCCAAAACTATGGCTACACCTTC. This chain links TRBV28 with TRBJ1-2; 7 bases are shared with TRBD1. The CDR3 spans 16 residues. Germline V lookup: CDR1 MDHEN, CDR2 SYDVKM. Unmatched junction bases numbered 11, after V lost 5 bases and J lost 2 bases.